Shown below are 4 T cell receptor beta chains from a single sample sequenced in a study of Tregs in tolerant kidney transplant recipients. Measured with immunoSEQ multiplex PCR; TCRdb has only the in-frame clones, and not every one. The sample carries roughly 66,000 clones, 80% to 95% recorded once. The specimen was CD8+ T cells from blood, collected before the transplant. The receptors were sampled from a human donor who received a combined kidney and bone marrow transplant.

The chain is built from TRBV19 and TRBJ2-4; 8 positions agree with TRBD1. Germline-derived CDR1 and CDR2 are LNHDA and SQIVND (reference sequence). CDR3 length: 14 amino acids. The trim removed 3 bases at V and 4 bases at J, leaving 2 bases unmatched. The CDR3 nucleotides are TGTGCCAGTAGTATCCGGGACAGGAAAAACATTCAGTACTTC. Its translation is CASSIRDRKNIQYF.

This sequence joins TRBV5-4 and TRBJ2-1, with 9 bases lining up with TRBD2. The V and J ends lost 5 bases and 3 bases, in that order; junction bases with no gene match: 3. There are 14 residues in the CDR3. CDR1 SGHNT and CDR2 YYREEE come from the germline V gene (reference sequence). The CDR3 region has the DNA TGTGCCAGCAGTCGACTAGCGGACTACAATGAGCAGTTCTTC. The encoded protein is CASSRLADYNEQFF.

The chain employs TRBV7-3 and TRBJ2-3; 8 nucleotides agree with TRBD2. CDR1 is SGHTA, CDR2 FQGTGA, per germline. CDR3 size: 15 residues. Losses at the gene ends were 4 bases for V and 3 bases for J; bases not matched to a gene: 6. The CDR3 region has the DNA TGTGCCAGCAGCTCGGGACTAGTACCAACAGATACGCAGTATTTT. It encodes CASSSGLVPTDTQYF.

The chain couples TRBV4-1 to TRBJ1-3; unclear D gene. Germline lookup yields CDR1 MGHRA and CDR2 YSYEKL. The CDR3 has 13 residues. V lost 6 bases and J lost 0, with 6 bases in between. The CDR3 nucleotides read TGCGCCAGCAGTGTGAGCTCTGGAAACACCATATATTTT. This gives the protein CASSVSSGNTIYF.